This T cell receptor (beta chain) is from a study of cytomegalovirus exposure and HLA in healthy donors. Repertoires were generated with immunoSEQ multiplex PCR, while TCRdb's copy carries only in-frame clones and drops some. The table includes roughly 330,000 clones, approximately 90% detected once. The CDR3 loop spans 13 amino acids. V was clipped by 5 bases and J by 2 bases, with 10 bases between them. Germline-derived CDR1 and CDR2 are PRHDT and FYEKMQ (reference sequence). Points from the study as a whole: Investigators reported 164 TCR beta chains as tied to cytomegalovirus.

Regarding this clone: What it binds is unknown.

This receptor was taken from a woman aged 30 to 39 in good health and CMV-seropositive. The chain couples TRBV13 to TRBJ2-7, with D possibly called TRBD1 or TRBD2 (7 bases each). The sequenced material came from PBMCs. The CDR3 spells CASSPGGAYEQYF. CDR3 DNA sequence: TGTGCCAGCAGCCCAGGGGGGGCCTACGAGCAGTACTTC.